These 9 T cell receptor beta chains were all obtained from the same sample, sequenced in a study of pediatric ulcerative colitis. Sequenced by immunoSEQ multiplex PCR; TCRdb stores in-frame clones only, minus some. There are 45,000 to 55,000 clones in the sample; 60% to 85% occur only once, and less than 4.5% lies in the top ten. The rectum was sampled with one to two pinch biopsies at colonoscopy. Sequencing was performed on gut tissue. These receptors were collected from a girl between 10 and 17 years old with moderate ulcerative colitis.

The chain employs TRBV30 and TRBJ1-6; D is perhaps TRBD1 (6 bases). From germline, CDR1 is GTSNPN and CDR2 SVGIG (reference sequence). The CDR3 runs 12 residues. The V and J ends lost 4 bases and 9 bases respectively, with 10 bases between them. CDR3 loop: CAWTRGPSPLHF. Written as DNA, the CDR3 is TGTGCCTGGACCCGGGGGCCTTCACCCCTCCACTTT.

The chain employs TRBV6-5 and TRBJ2-7; D may be TRBD1 (5 bases). The germline gives CDR1 MNHEY, CDR2 SVGAGI. This CDR3 is 14 amino acids long. Trimming shortened V by 3 bases and J by 6 bases, and 15 bases separated the two germline ends. For the CDR3, the DNA is TGTGCCAGCAGTTATACCAGGGTATTGGCCGAGCAGTACTTC. Residues: CASSYTRVLAEQYF.

In this sample, this clone turned up a few times. The rearrangement joins TRBV28 to TRBJ2-5; weak D call: TRBD1 (6 bases). Trimming pared 6 bases from V and 1 base from J, leaving 18 bases between. The CDR3 runs to 16 residues. The germline CDR1 and CDR2 sequences are MDHEN and SYDVKM. The CDR3 here is CASRTLTGISQETQYF. CDR3 nucleotide sequence: TGTGCCAGCAGGACTTTAACAGGGATTTCCCAAGAGACCCAGTACTTC.

The J gene is TRBJ2-3, the V gene TRBV19; 7 bases match TRBD2. V trimming: 3 bases; J trimming: 1 base; junction bases outside the gene matches: 4. The CDR3 spans 15 residues. Per germline, CDR1 LNHDA and CDR2 SQIVND (reference sequence). CDR3 nucleotide sequence: TGTGCCAGTAGTATGTGGGGGGGTCGCACAGATACGCAGTATTTT. Its translation: CASSMWGGRTDTQYF.

The chain uses TRBV30 and TRBJ1-2; D possibly corresponds to TRBD1 (6 bases). The CDR3 is 12 amino acids. Trimming pared 4 bases from V and 2 bases from J, leaving 8 bases between. In germline, CDR1 is GTSNPN, CDR2 SVGIG (reference sequence). CDR3 DNA: TGTGCCTGGAAGGGGGAGAACTATGGCTACACCTTC. Translating gives CAWKGENYGYTF.

This chain joins TRBV7-9 and TRBJ1-1; no reliable D call. This CDR3 region has 13 residues. CDR1 is SEHNR, CDR2 FQNEAQ, per germline (reference sequence). V was clipped by 5 bases and J by 6 bases, with 13 bases between them. The CDR3, as DNA: TGTGCCAGCAGCCCATGGGAGGGTCCTGAAGCTTTCTTT. Its translation is CASSPWEGPEAFF.

The rearrangement links TRBV5-6 to TRBJ1-6, with no clear D. The V gene's germline CDR1 is SGHDT and CDR2 YYEEEE. CDR3 length: 14 amino acids. With 0 bases removed from V and 4 bases from J, the gap between germline ends came to 5 bases. In DNA, the CDR3 is TGTGCCAGCAGCTTGGCGGGGTATAATTCACCCCTCCACTTT. Its protein is CASSLAGYNSPLHF.

V usage is TRBV10-3 and J usage is TRBJ2-3, with D unresolved. The CDR3 loop spans 11 amino acids. Trimming left V 6 bases short and J 2 bases short, with 3 bases between. The germline V gene has CDR1 ENHRY and CDR2 SYGVKD. The CDR3 loop is CAIRNTDTQYF. The CDR3 DNA follows: TGTGCCATCAGGAACACAGATACGCAGTATTTT.

This chain joins TRBV9 and TRBJ2-3; TRBD2 agrees at 11 bases. CDR3 length: 18 residues. The V gene's germline CDR1 is SGDLS and CDR2 YYNGEE. The V and J ends lost 4 bases and 3 bases, in that order; junction bases with no gene match: 13. CDR3 protein: CASSHLALAGGQTDTQYF. The CDR3 nucleotides are TGTGCCAGCAGCCACCTTGCCTTAGCGGGGGGGCAAACAGATACGCAGTATTTT.